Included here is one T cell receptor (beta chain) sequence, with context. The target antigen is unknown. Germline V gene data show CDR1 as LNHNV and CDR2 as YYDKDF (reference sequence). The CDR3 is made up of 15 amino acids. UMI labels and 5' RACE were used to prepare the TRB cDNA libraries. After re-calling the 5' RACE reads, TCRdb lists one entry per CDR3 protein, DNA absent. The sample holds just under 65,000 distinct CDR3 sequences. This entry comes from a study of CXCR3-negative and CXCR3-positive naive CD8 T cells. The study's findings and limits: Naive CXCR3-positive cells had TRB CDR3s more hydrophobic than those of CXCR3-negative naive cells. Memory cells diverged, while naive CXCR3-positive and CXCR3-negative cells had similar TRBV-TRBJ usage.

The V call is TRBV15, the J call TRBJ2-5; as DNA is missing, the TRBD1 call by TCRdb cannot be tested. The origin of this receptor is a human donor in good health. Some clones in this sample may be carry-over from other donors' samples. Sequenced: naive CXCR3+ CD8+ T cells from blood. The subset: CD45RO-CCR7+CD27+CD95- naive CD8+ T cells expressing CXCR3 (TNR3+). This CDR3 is CATSSSTGLQETQYF.